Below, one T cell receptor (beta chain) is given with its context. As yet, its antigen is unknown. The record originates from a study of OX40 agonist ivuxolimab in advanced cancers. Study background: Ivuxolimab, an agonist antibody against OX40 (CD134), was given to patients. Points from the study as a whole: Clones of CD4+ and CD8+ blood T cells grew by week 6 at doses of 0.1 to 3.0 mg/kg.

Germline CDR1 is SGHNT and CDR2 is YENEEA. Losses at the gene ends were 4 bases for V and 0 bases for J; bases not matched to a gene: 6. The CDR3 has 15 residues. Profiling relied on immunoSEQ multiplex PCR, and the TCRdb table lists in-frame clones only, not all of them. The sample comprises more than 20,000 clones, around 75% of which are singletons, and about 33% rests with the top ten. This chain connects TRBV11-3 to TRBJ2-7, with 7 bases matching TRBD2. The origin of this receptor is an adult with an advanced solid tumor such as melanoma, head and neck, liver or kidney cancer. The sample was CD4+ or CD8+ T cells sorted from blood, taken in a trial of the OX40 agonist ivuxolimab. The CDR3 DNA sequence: TGTGCCAGCAGCTCGGGGGAGGGAAGCTCCTACGAGCAGTACTTC. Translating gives CASSSGEGSSYEQYF.